This T cell receptor (beta chain) was found in a study of T-cell memory formation after mild COVID-19. Constant-segment primers served in 5'RACE that generated TCR alpha and TCR beta cDNA libraries bearing sample barcodes and UMIs. TCRdb used MiXCR to reprocess the 5' RACE reads, holding one entry per CDR3 protein. In the table there are tens of thousands of distinct CDR3 sequences, about an eighth of which are singletons. The CDR3 is 13 residues long. The V end was cut by 1 base, the J end by 7 bases, with 10 bases between. Per germline, CDR1 SEHNR and CDR2 FQNEAQ (reference sequence). In regard to this clonotype: Its target is not known.

Overall study findings and caveats: Contracting CD4+ clones were located mainly in CM and EM, and CD8+ clones in EMRA.

Sequencing was carried out using PBMCs or a T cell subset sorted from them (not recorded which). The TCR originated in an adult woman who had mild COVID-19 (a few samples of this study predate the infection). Cell type and time point are not known. The chain uses TRBV7-9 and TRBJ1-1; unclear D gene. Here the CDR3 DNA reads TGTGCCAGCAGCTTAGTGGGCGGTCGTGAAGCTTTCTTT. Translated: CASSLVGGREAFF.